Shown below are 20 T cell receptor beta chains from a single sample sequenced in a study of neurological immune-mediated disorders. Each CDR3 protein gets one entry after TCRdb re-called the 5' RACE reads with MiXCR. The sample yields some 60,000 distinct CDR3 sequences, approximately 12% seen once. Time point of the sample: longitudinal time-point 1 (baseline). Specimen: PBMCs. The receptors were gathered from a male donor with HTLV-1-associated myelopathy (HAM/TSP).

The chain joins TRBV6-5 to TRBJ2-5; D tentatively reads TRBD1 or TRBD2 (5 bases each). This CDR3 spans 17 amino acids. The germline V gene encodes CDR1 MNHEY and CDR2 SVGAGI. The V end was cut by 0 bases, the J end by 5 bases, with 19 bases between. The CDR3 nucleotides read TGTGCCAGCAGTTACTCGGTTTTTCGGGGCGCGAAGGAGACCCAGTACTTC. Translated: CASSYSVFRGAKETQYF.

As concerns this clonotype: Its ends do not fully match the called genes, so a read error is possible. This chain joins TRBV20-1 and TRBJ2-2; weak D call: TRBD2 (5 bases). CDR1 DFQATT and CDR2 SNEGSKA come from the germline V gene (reference sequence). This CDR3 has 13 residues. In DNA form, the CDR3 reads TGCAGTGCTGGCAACCGAAACACTGGGGAGCTGCTTTTT. It codes for CSAGNRNTGELLF.

This clonotype showed up many times. V and J are TRBV10-3 and TRBJ2-5, with a possible D match to TRBD1 (6 bases). V gave up 0 bases and J gave up 3 bases, with 8 bases separating them. This CDR3 contains 14 residues. Germline values: CDR1 ENHRY, CDR2 SYGVKD. In DNA, the CDR3 is TGTGCCATCAGTGAGTCGGGGACAAAAGAGACCCAGTACTTC. The encoded protein is CAISESGTKETQYF.

This clonotype was recorded many times. This chain uses TRBV5-1 with TRBJ1-6, with 8 bases aligning to TRBD1. The CDR3 covers 19 residues. V dropped 0 bases and J dropped 0; count of bases not matched to a gene: 8. CDR1 and CDR2 from the germline V gene are SGHRS and YFSETQ. The CDR3 loop reads CASSLGQGIASSYNSPLHF. Here the CDR3 DNA reads TGCGCCAGCAGCTTGGGACAGGGGATAGCCAGCTCCTATAATTCACCCCTCCACTTT.

V usage is TRBV27 and J usage is TRBJ2-2; D unclear. V lost 2 bases and J 0 bases, leaving 7 bases between the germline ends. The CDR3 sequence is 15 residues long. CDR1 MNHEY and CDR2 SMNVEV come from the germline V gene (reference sequence). The CDR3 region is CASSLNGPNTGELFF. CDR3 coding DNA: TGTGCCAGCAGTTTAAACGGGCCGAACACCGGGGAGCTGTTTTTT.

This clonotype was counted ten times or more. The gene calls are TRBV7-2 and TRBJ2-7, with 8 nucleotides matching TRBD2. The CDR3 is 16 amino acids. Germline V CDR1 and CDR2: SGHTA, FQGNSA. V lost 5 bases and J lost 2; bases outside the gene matches: 11. The CDR3 sequence: CASSPRLAGLTYEQYF. The CDR3 DNA is TGTGCCAGCAGCCCCAGGCTAGCGGGTCTCACCTACGAGCAGTACTTC.

The chain is built from TRBV12-3 or TRBV12-4 and TRBJ2-3; 7 positions agree with TRBD2. V lost 6 bases to trimming and J lost 1 base; unmatched junction nucleotides: 10. This CDR3 has 16 amino acids. Here the CDR3 reads CASSSGVLLGTDTQYF. In DNA, the CDR3 is TGTGCCAGCAGCAGCGGGGTCCTGTTGGGCACAGATACGCAGTATTTT.

This clonotype was observed many times. The rearrangement joins TRBV6-5 to TRBJ2-7; TRBD2 might be the D (6 bases). The CDR3 sequence is 15 residues long. V lost 0 bases and J 2 bases, leaving 11 bases between the germline ends. Germline V gives CDR1 MNHEY, CDR2 SVGAGI. CDR3 residues: CASSYSGGWAYEQYF. CDR3 coding DNA: TGTGCCAGCAGTTACTCGGGGGGATGGGCCTACGAGCAGTACTTC.

This clonotype was observed at least ten times. The CDR3 bases are TGTGCCAGCAGCCTCCAAACAGGGGGAGGCTACGAGCAGTACTTC. Its translation is CASSLQTGGGYEQYF. The rearrangement joins TRBV6-5 to TRBJ2-7; 8 nucleotides match TRBD1. Trimming cost V 6 bases and J 3 bases; bases outside gene matches: 10. The CDR3 extends over 15 amino acids. CDR1 is MNHEY and CDR2 is SVGAGI in the germline V gene.

In this sample, this clonotype turned up many times. This chain joins TRBV5-1 and TRBJ2-7; TRBD2 is a possible D gene (6 bases). The germline V gene has CDR1 SGHRS and CDR2 YFSETQ. The CDR3 contains 13 residues. V was pared by 1 base and J by 5 bases, with 10 bases between. The CDR3 DNA sequence: TGCGCCAGCAGCTTGTGGGGAGGAAACGAGCAGTACTTC. It yields the protein CASSLWGGNEQYF.

In its sample, this clonotype was seen a few times. The chain joins TRBV5-1 to TRBJ2-3; the D gene is possibly TRBD2 (5 bases). The V end was cut by 3 bases, the J end by 4 bases, with 9 bases between. The CDR3 sequence is 13 residues long. Per germline, CDR1 SGHRS and CDR2 YFSETQ. DNA of the CDR3: TGCGCCAGCAGCTGGGCCGGGGCAGATACGCAGTATTTT. Protein sequence: CASSWAGADTQYF.

In its sample, this clonotype was seen many times. This sequence joins TRBV5-6 and TRBJ2-6; D is ambiguous. Per the germline V gene, CDR1 is SGHDT and CDR2 is YYEEEE. V was clipped by 0 bases and J by 5 bases, with 6 bases between them. The CDR3 spans 14 residues. The CDR3 loop reads CASSLGRRANVLTF. CDR3 nucleotides: TGTGCCAGCAGCTTGGGTAGGAGGGCCAACGTCCTGACTTTC.

This clonotype was counted at least ten times. V is TRBV5-1 and J is TRBJ2-5, with D unresolved. The CDR3 is 14 amino acids. The germline V gene has CDR1 SGHRS and CDR2 YFSETQ. V dropped 1 base and J dropped 1 base, with 8 bases sitting between them. The CDR3 DNA is TGCGCCAGCAGCTTGCCAACAAGCCAAGAGACCCAGTACTTC. This codes for CASSLPTSQETQYF.

This clonotype was counted ten times or more. The CDR3 sequence is CASSLYGGGDQPQHF. The CDR3 DNA is TGCGCCAGCAGCTTGTATGGGGGAGGGGATCAGCCCCAGCATTTT. V and J are TRBV5-1 and TRBJ1-5, with a weak D call TRBD1 (5 bases). The CDR3 has 15 amino acids. The germline V gene has CDR1 SGHRS and CDR2 YFSETQ. The V end lost 1 base, the J end lost 5 bases, and 13 bases lay between the germline ends.

Remarks on this clonotype: The junction does not match germline at one end; this may be a read error. This chain uses TRBV5-5 with TRBJ2-7; weak D call: TRBD1 (5 bases). Germline assignment: CDR1 SGHKS and CDR2 YYEKEE (reference sequence). The CDR3 has 13 amino acids. In nucleotides, the CDR3 is TGTGCCAGCAGTCAAACAGGATCCTACGGGCAGTACTTC. Amino acid sequence: CASSQTGSYGQYF.

This clonotype came up many times. The CDR3 bases are TGTGCCAGCAGCTTTAGCGGGGACGGGAACACTGAAGCTTTCTTT. It yields the protein CASSFSGDGNTEAFF. The chain combines TRBV7-9 with TRBJ1-1, with D perhaps matching TRBD1 (5 bases). With 3 bases removed from V and 1 base from J, the gap between germline ends came to 12 bases. The CDR3 spans 15 residues. Germline CDR1 SEHNR, CDR2 FQNEAQ (reference sequence).

This clonotype was detected many times. The chain combines TRBV15 with TRBJ1-2, with D unclear. CDR1 is LNHNV, CDR2 YYDKDF, per germline (reference sequence). The CDR3 contains 14 residues. V shed 8 bases and J shed 8 bases, with 21 bases lying between them. The CDR3 sequence is CATGPNPGPFGYTF. CDR3 nucleotide sequence: TGTGCCACCGGGCCAAACCCTGGGCCTTTCGGCTACACCTTC.

The sample holds a few counts of this clonotype. The rearrangement uses TRBV20-1 and TRBJ1-5; D gene ambiguous. This CDR3 has 12 residues. Germline values: CDR1 DFQATT, CDR2 SNEGSKA (reference sequence). V was clipped by 2 bases and J by 3 bases, with 5 bases between them. CDR3 loop: CSARPYNQPQHF. CDR3 bases: TGCAGTGCTAGACCGTACAATCAGCCCCAGCATTTT.

Ten or more counts support this clonotype. The J gene is TRBJ2-5, the V gene TRBV7-2, with a tentative D call TRBD1 (5 bases). V was shortened by 5 bases and J by 4 bases, with 14 bases between the two germline ends. Germline V gene data show CDR1 as SGHTA and CDR2 as FQGNSA. The CDR3 covers 14 residues. The CDR3 region is CASSPFRGAETQYF. For the CDR3, the DNA is TGTGCCAGCAGCCCCTTTAGGGGCGCAGAGACCCAGTACTTC.

On this clonotype: Being one base from a much bigger clone, this may be a read error. J is TRBJ1-5 and V is TRBV7-9; D is undetermined. This CDR3 spans 15 amino acids. Germline values: CDR1 SEHNR, CDR2 FQNEAQ (reference sequence). V dropped 1 base and J dropped 10 bases, with 17 bases sitting between them. As DNA, the CDR3 is TGTGCCAGCAGCTTAGGGCAGAACCCAGGTCATCCCCAGCATTTT. As protein: CASSLGQNPGHPQHF.